What follows are 9 T cell receptor beta chains derived from one specimen sequenced in a study of cytomegalovirus exposure and HLA in healthy donors. Here immunoSEQ multiplex PCR was the method, and the copy in TCRdb shows in-frame clones only, minus some. Of about 130,000 clones listed, about nine tenths were seen once; the top ten hold 1.5% to 2.5%. The sample was PBMCs. Receptors were obtained from a woman aged 18-35 years in good health and CMV-seronegative.

This clone occurred once. V and J are TRBV27 and TRBJ2-7; 8 bases are a match to TRBD2. The V and J ends lost 5 bases and 6 bases, in that order; junction bases with no gene match: 18. The CDR3 totals 17 residues. Looked up from germline, CDR1 is MNHEY and CDR2 is SMNVEV (reference sequence). The CDR3: CASSPTPEGTRVFEQYF. CDR3 bases: TGTGCCAGCAGTCCGACCCCAGAGGGGACTAGGGTTTTCGAGCAGTACTTC.

The chain couples TRBV7-9 to TRBJ2-5; tentative D call: TRBD1 (6 bases). V was shortened by 5 bases and J by 1 base, with 11 bases between the two germline ends. CDR3 length: 14 residues. Germline CDR1 and CDR2: SEHNR and FQNEAQ (reference sequence). The CDR3 loop is CASSPGHFQETQYF. The CDR3 DNA sequence: TGTGCCAGCAGCCCGGGACACTTCCAAGAGACCCAGTACTTC.

The rearrangement links TRBV7-9 to TRBJ1-1, with 8 positions matching TRBD1. The ends lost 5 bases at V and 2 bases at J; junction bases unmatched: 4. CDR3 length: 14 amino acids. The germline CDR1 and CDR2 sequences are SEHNR and FQNEAQ (reference sequence). The CDR3 reads CASSKQGVNTEAFF. CDR3 DNA: TGTGCCAGCAGCAAACAGGGGGTAAACACTGAAGCTTTCTTT.

This sequence joins TRBV19 and TRBJ1-3; 7 nucleotides match TRBD1. The germline gives CDR1 LNHDA, CDR2 SQIVND (reference sequence). The CDR3 has 17 residues. The ends lost 3 bases at V and 1 base at J; junction bases unmatched: 9. The CDR3 here is CASSMYWGRGSGNTIYF. The CDR3 DNA follows: TGTGCCAGTAGTATGTACTGGGGCAGGGGGTCTGGAAACACCATATATTTT.

In its sample, this clone was seen once. The chain combines TRBV6-5 with TRBJ1-3; D not certain. Per germline, CDR1 MNHEY and CDR2 SVGAGI. V was trimmed by 7 bases and J by 2 bases, leaving 12 bases between them. The CDR3 runs to 14 residues. For the CDR3, the DNA is TGTGCCAGCACTTCCCCGGGGACTGGAAACACCATATATTTT. Translation: CASTSPGTGNTIYF.

CDR3 amino acids: CASSIRGTAYGYTF. DNA of the CDR3: TGTGCCAGTAGTATAAGAGGGACAGCCTATGGCTACACCTTC. The V call is TRBV19, the J call TRBJ1-2; 7 positions match TRBD1. CDR1 and CDR2 (germline): LNHDA, SQIVND (reference sequence). CDR3 size: 14 residues. After removal of 2 bases from V and 4 bases from J, the junction contained 4 bases not matched to a gene. Drawing the rest from reference TRBV19 and TRBJ1-2, the complete variable domain is DGGITQSPKYLFRKEGQNVTLSCEQNLNHDAMYWYRQDPGQGLRLIYYSQIVNDFQKGDIAEGYSVSREKKESFPLTVTSAQKNPTAFYLCASSIRGTAYGYTFGSGTRLTVV.

The chain combines TRBV29-1 with TRBJ2-7, with unresolved D. Germline V gene sequence: CDR1 SQVTM, CDR2 ANQGSEA. The CDR3 is made up of 13 amino acids. Trimming pared 4 bases from V and 0 bases from J, leaving 10 bases between. The CDR3: CSVVAFSSYEQYF. CDR3 coding DNA: TGCAGCGTTGTGGCATTCAGCTCCTACGAGCAGTACTTC.

The chain has TRBV25-1 and TRBJ1-2, with D uncertain. The germline V gene has CDR1 MGHDK and CDR2 SYGVNS. The CDR3 has 14 amino acids. V was shortened by 2 bases and J by 4 bases, with 11 bases between the two germline ends. CDR3 sequence reads: CASSEPGRSYGYTF. The CDR3 DNA reads TGTGCCAGCAGTGAACCTGGCAGGTCCTATGGCTACACCTTC.

The J gene is TRBJ2-1, the V gene TRBV28; 12 bases agree with TRBD1. Germline assignment: CDR1 MDHEN and CDR2 SYDVKM. V trimming: 6 bases; J trimming: 6 bases; junction bases outside the gene matches: 6. The CDR3 consists of 15 residues. CDR3 protein: CASSPGQGAINEQFF. DNA for the CDR3: TGTGCCAGCAGCCCGGGACAGGGGGCGATCAATGAGCAGTTCTTC.